Below, 14 T cell receptor beta chains from the same sample are listed, as sequenced in a study of patients and donors after allogeneic stem cell transplantation. From the RT-PCR reads, TCRdb called clonotypes with MiXCR, one entry per CDR3 protein. The sample gives tens of thousands of distinct CDR3 sequences, around 35% of which show up once; around 76% is in the top ten. Sequencing input: blood, either unsorted or a sorted T cell fraction (not recorded which). These receptors were collected from a human donor who was either an allogeneic HSCT recipient or a stem cell or donor lymphocyte infusion donor (not recorded which). It is not recorded whose cells these are; they may come from a transplant donor.

This clonotype was counted a few times. This rearrangement joins TRBV4-3 to TRBJ1-5; TRBD1 aligns across 12 bases. J lost 5 bases, V lost 0 bases, and 8 bases had no gene match. The length of the CDR3 is 18 residues. Germline V gives CDR1 LGHNA, CDR2 YSLEER. The CDR3 spells CASSQDPPGQGAYQPQHF. The CDR3 bases are TGCGCCAGCAGCCAAGACCCACCGGGACAGGGGGCATATCAGCCCCAGCATTTT.

The chain has TRBV6-5 and TRBJ1-1; D not resolved. Germline values: CDR1 MNHEY, CDR2 SVGAGI. The V end was cut by 2 bases, the J end by 1 base, with 8 bases between. The CDR3 consists of 14 residues. CDR3: CASSYGVQNTEAFF. CDR3 DNA sequence: TGTGCCAGCAGTTACGGGGTACAGAACACTGAAGCTTTCTTT.

This clonotype was recorded once. The chain joins TRBV4-1 to TRBJ2-7; 12 nucleotides agree with TRBD1. The CDR3 length is 15 residues. J was trimmed by 6 bases and V by 4 bases; bases with no gene match: 7. In germline, CDR1 is MGHRA, CDR2 YSYEKL. The CDR3 nucleotides read TGCGCCAGCAGCCTCGGGACAGGGGGCTTGGGCGAGCAGTACTTC. Its translation: CASSLGTGGLGEQYF.

The rearrangement uses TRBV15 and TRBJ2-2; no reliable D call. The V gene's germline CDR1 is LNHNV and CDR2 YYDKDF (reference sequence). The V gene lost 4 bases and the J gene lost 6 bases, with 6 bases spanning the gap. The CDR3 sequence is 12 residues long. The CDR3 DNA reads as TGTGCCACCAGCATTCATGCCGGGGAGCTGTTTTTT. It yields the protein CATSIHAGELFF.

The chain has TRBV20-1 and TRBJ1-6, with TRBD1 as a possible D gene (6 bases). Trimming took 0 bases from V and 10 from J, leaving 22 bases between them. The germline gives CDR1 DFQATT, CDR2 SNEGSKA (reference sequence). This CDR3 is built from 17 residues. CDR3 DNA: TGCAGTGCTAGAGACGCCGGAAGGGGGACCGTAATCTCACCCCTCCACTTT. Translation: CSARDAGRGTVISPLHF.

The table lists this clonotype with many counts. V usage is TRBV4-3 and J usage is TRBJ2-2, with D unclear. The V gene lost 0 bases and the J gene lost 4 bases, with 6 bases spanning the gap. The CDR3 is 14 residues long. From germline, CDR1 is LGHNA and CDR2 YSLEER. The CDR3 nucleotides are TGCGCCAGCAGCCAAGACGACGCCACCGGGGAGCTGTTTTTT. This sequence encodes CASSQDDATGELFF.

In this sample, this clonotype turned up a few times. The rearrangement joins TRBV7-2 to TRBJ1-3; D call uncertain. The germline gives CDR1 SGHTA, CDR2 FQGNSA. The CDR3 extends over 14 amino acids. The V end was cut by 1 base, the J end by 9 bases, with 13 bases between. The chain's CDR3 is CASSLEKGFSTIYF. DNA of the CDR3: TGTGCCAGCAGCTTAGAGAAGGGTTTTAGCACCATATATTTT. Full variable domain (rest looked up from reference TRBV7-2 and TRBJ1-3): GAGVSQSPSNKVTEKGKDVELRCDPISGHTALYWYRQSLGQGLEFLIYFQGNSAPDKSGLPSDRFSAERTGGSVSTLTIQRTQQEDSAVYLCASSLEKGFSTIYFGEGSWLTVV.

This clonotype was seen a few times. The chain uses TRBV7-2 and TRBJ1-3; D may be TRBD1 (6 bases). Germline CDR1 is SGHTA and CDR2 is FQGNSA. The length of the CDR3 is 16 residues. V was clipped by 5 bases and J by 0 bases, with 14 bases between them. CDR3 residues: CASSLGQLNSGNTIYF. The CDR3 nucleotides read TGTGCCAGCAGCCTTGGACAGCTAAACTCTGGAAACACCATATATTTT.

This chain uses TRBV20-1 with TRBJ2-1, with D possibly being TRBD2 (7 bases). V was clipped by 7 bases and J by 7 bases, with 17 bases between them. CDR3 size: 13 residues. Germline V lookup: CDR1 DFQATT, CDR2 SNEGSKA (reference sequence). The CDR3 sequence: CSVRGRARNEQFF. The CDR3 DNA follows: TGCAGTGTTAGGGGGAGGGCCAGGAATGAGCAGTTCTTC.

This clonotype has a handful of counts. This chain joins TRBV20-1 and TRBJ2-7; D perhaps matches TRBD1 (5 bases). Germline V gene sequence: CDR1 DFQATT, CDR2 SNEGSKA (reference sequence). Trimming cost V 1 base and J 6 bases, with 13 bases left between them. This CDR3 has 13 amino acids. The CDR3 DNA sequence: TGCAGTGCTAGAGTCCAGGGCGGTATCGAGCAGTACGTC. Translation: CSARVQGGIEQYV.

The rearrangement links TRBV7-2 to TRBJ1-6; 7 bases agree with TRBD1. The trim removed 3 bases at V and 7 bases at J, leaving 6 bases unmatched. Germline CDR1 is SGHTA and CDR2 is FQGNSA. The CDR3 extends over 15 amino acids. CDR3 coding DNA: TGTGCCAGCAGCTTCGACAGGGCCTTAAATTCACCCCTCCACTTT. This gives the protein CASSFDRALNSPLHF.

This clonotype was counted only a few times. The chain uses TRBV7-2 and TRBJ2-3; unclear D gene. The CDR3 has 13 amino acids. V was trimmed by 1 base and J by 4 bases, leaving 6 bases between them. CDR1 is SGHTA, CDR2 FQGNSA, per germline. The CDR3 DNA is TGTGCCAGCAGCTTAGTGGGATCAGATACGCAGTATTTT. Amino acid sequence: CASSLVGSDTQYF.

The chain links TRBV6-2 or TRBV6-3 to TRBJ1-5; 9 bases align to TRBD1. The junction had 10 bases not matched to a gene; V was cut back by 6 bases and J by 1 base. CDR3 length: 17 amino acids. The germline V gene encodes CDR1 MNHEY and CDR2 SVGEGT. The CDR3 loop is CASSQTGGSGSNQPQHF. The CDR3 DNA follows: TGTGCCAGCAGCCAGACAGGGGGGTCTGGAAGCAATCAGCCCCAGCATTTT.

This chain uses TRBV12-5 with TRBJ2-1; no reliable D call. Germline assignment: CDR1 LGHNT and CDR2 FRNRAP. The V end lost 3 bases, the J end lost 4 bases, and 7 bases lay between the germline ends. The CDR3 has 13 amino acids. The CDR3 spells CASGFRQYNEQFF. The CDR3 DNA sequence: TGTGCTAGTGGTTTCCGGCAGTACAATGAGCAGTTCTTC.